This T cell receptor (beta chain) derives from a study of T cell responses to AZD1222 COVID-19 vaccine. The study, taken as a whole, reports: Just a handful of AZD1222 recipients were seropositive at baseline. Repertoires were collected only later (after the peak T cell response had occurred). Clonal diversity may have been underestimated, and the donors were mostly white British, with more females than males.

Generated by immunoSEQ multiplex PCR, the TCRdb table keeps only in-frame clones and is missing some. The data contain about 94,000 clones, around nine tenths of them singletons. Second doses were pooled across both intervals (about 4 or about 12 weeks). Of note for this clone: Its target is not known.

V lost 4 bases, J lost 4 bases, and 5 bases stayed unmatched. The germline gives CDR1 SGHAT, CDR2 FQNNGV. The CDR3 length is 15 residues. Specimen: peripheral blood, collected 28 days after the second AZD1222 dose. The receptor was derived from an adult who received the AZD1222 COVID-19 vaccine. The V and J genes are TRBV11-2 and TRBJ1-4; TRBD1 matches 8 bases. The CDR3 DNA reads TGTGCCAGCAGCTCCGGGACAGGCCGTAATGAAAAACTGTTTTTT. This codes for CASSSGTGRNEKLFF.